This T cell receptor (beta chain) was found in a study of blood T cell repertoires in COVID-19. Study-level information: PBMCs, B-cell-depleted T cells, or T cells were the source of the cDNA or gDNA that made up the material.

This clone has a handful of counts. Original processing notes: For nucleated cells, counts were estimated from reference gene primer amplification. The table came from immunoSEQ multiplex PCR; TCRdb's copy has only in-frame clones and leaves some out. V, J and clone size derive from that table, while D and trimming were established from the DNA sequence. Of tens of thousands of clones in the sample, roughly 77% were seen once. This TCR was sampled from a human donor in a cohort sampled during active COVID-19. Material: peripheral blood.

As DNA, the CDR3 is TGCGCCAGCAGCACTGGACAGGGTGGTGCCGGGGAGCTGTTTTTT. Protein sequence: CASSTGQGGAGELFF. The genes are TRBV5-1 and TRBJ2-2, with 8 bases fitting TRBD1. Germline values: CDR1 SGHRS, CDR2 YFSETQ. This CDR3 has 15 residues. After removal of 4 bases from V and 6 bases from J, the junction contained 8 bases not matched to a gene.